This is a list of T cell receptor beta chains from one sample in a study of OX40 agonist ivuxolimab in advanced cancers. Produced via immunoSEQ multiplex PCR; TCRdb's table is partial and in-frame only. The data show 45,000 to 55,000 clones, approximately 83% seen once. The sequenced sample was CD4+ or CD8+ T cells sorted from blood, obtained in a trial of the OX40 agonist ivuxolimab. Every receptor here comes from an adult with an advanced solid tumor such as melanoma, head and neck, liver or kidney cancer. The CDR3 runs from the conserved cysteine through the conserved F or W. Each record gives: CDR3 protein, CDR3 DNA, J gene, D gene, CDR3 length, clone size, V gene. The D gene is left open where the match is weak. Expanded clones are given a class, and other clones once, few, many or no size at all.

cdr3_aa: CASSLGSGGETQYF; cdr3_nt: TGTGCTAGCAGCTTAGGTTCGGGGGGGGAGACCCAGTACTTC; j_call: TRBJ2-5; d_call: TRBD2; cdr3_length: 14; clone_size: NA; v_call: TRBV7-7
cdr3_aa: CASSYRGGQGHGYTF; cdr3_nt: TGTGCCAGCAGTTACAGGGGAGGACAGGGACATGGCTACACCTTC; j_call: TRBJ1-2; d_call: TRBD1; cdr3_length: 15; clone_size: NA; v_call: TRBV6-5
cdr3_aa: CASSRDQIETQYF; cdr3_nt: TGTGCCAGCAGTAGGGATCAAATTGAGACCCAGTACTTC; j_call: TRBJ2-5; d_call: NA; cdr3_length: 13; clone_size: few; v_call: TRBV2
cdr3_aa: CASSPRTGVFNTEAFF; cdr3_nt: TGCGCCAGCAGCCCTCGAACAGGGGTATTTAACACTGAAGCTTTCTTT; j_call: TRBJ1-1; d_call: TRBD1; cdr3_length: 16; clone_size: NA; v_call: TRBV5-1
cdr3_aa: CASSSPGAGANVLTF; cdr3_nt: TGTGCCAGCAGCTCTCCAGGGGCTGGGGCCAACGTCCTGACTTTC; j_call: TRBJ2-6; d_call: NA; cdr3_length: 15; clone_size: NA; v_call: TRBV7-2
cdr3_aa: CSAIGTGVEKLFF; cdr3_nt: TGCAGCGCAATCGGGACAGGGGTTGAAAAACTGTTTTTT; j_call: TRBJ1-4; d_call: TRBD1; cdr3_length: 13; clone_size: NA; v_call: TRBV29-1
cdr3_aa: CASSSTTGGLSYIQYF; cdr3_nt: TGTGCCAGCAGCTCGACGACAGGGGGGCTTAGTTATATTCAGTACTTC; j_call: TRBJ2-4; d_call: TRBD1; cdr3_length: 16; clone_size: NA; v_call: TRBV7-9
cdr3_aa: CASSPDIGGEQFF; cdr3_nt: TGTGCCAGCTCCCCCGACATTGGTGGTGAGCAGTTCTTC; j_call: TRBJ2-1; d_call: NA; cdr3_length: 13; clone_size: NA; v_call: TRBV18
cdr3_aa: CASSFGGVNQPQHF; cdr3_nt: TGTGCCAGCAGCTTTGGGGGGGTGAATCAGCCCCAGCATTTT; j_call: TRBJ1-5; d_call: NA; cdr3_length: 14; clone_size: NA; v_call: TRBV5-4
cdr3_aa: CASSPPGTGYNEQFF; cdr3_nt: TGTGCCAGCTCCCCCCCCGGGACAGGGTACAATGAGCAGTTCTTC; j_call: TRBJ2-1; d_call: TRBD1; cdr3_length: 15; clone_size: NA; v_call: TRBV6-1
cdr3_aa: CASSPQSRAGYGYTF; cdr3_nt: TGTGCCAGCTCACCACAATCCAGGGCGGGCTATGGCTACACCTTC; j_call: TRBJ1-2; d_call: NA; cdr3_length: 15; clone_size: NA; v_call: TRBV18
cdr3_aa: CASSQGRKNPYGYTF; cdr3_nt: TGTGCCAGCAGTCAGGGACGGAAAAATCCTTATGGCTACACCTTC; j_call: TRBJ1-2; d_call: NA; cdr3_length: 15; clone_size: NA; v_call: TRBV6-6
cdr3_aa: CASSYTSLAPGGYTF; cdr3_nt: TGTGCCAGCAGTTACACCTCGCTGGCACCGGGGGGCTACACCTTC; j_call: TRBJ1-2; d_call: NA; cdr3_length: 15; clone_size: NA; v_call: TRBV6-5
cdr3_aa: CASSFWVQGVYGYTF; cdr3_nt: TGTGCCAGCAGCTTTTGGGTACAGGGGGTCTATGGCTACACCTTC; j_call: TRBJ1-2; d_call: TRBD1; cdr3_length: 15; clone_size: NA; v_call: TRBV7-9
cdr3_aa: CASSIGSLSANTEAFF; cdr3_nt: TGTGCCAGTAGTATTGGCTCCTTAAGCGCGAACACTGAAGCTTTCTTT; j_call: TRBJ1-1; d_call: NA; cdr3_length: 16; clone_size: once; v_call: TRBV19
cdr3_aa: CAISNSGGPGTGELFF; cdr3_nt: TGTGCCATCTCAAATAGCGGGGGGCCGGGCACCGGGGAGCTGTTTTTT; j_call: TRBJ2-2; d_call: TRBD2; cdr3_length: 16; clone_size: NA; v_call: TRBV10-3
cdr3_aa: CASSLTSTKSDTQYF; cdr3_nt: TGTGCCAGCAGCTTGACTAGCACTAAGTCAGATACGCAGTATTTT; j_call: TRBJ2-3; d_call: TRBD2; cdr3_length: 15; clone_size: NA; v_call: TRBV7-2
cdr3_aa: CASSIRGTSGGFLNNEQFF; cdr3_nt: TGTGCCAGTAGTATACGTGGGACTAGCGGGGGGTTTTTAAACAATGAGCAGTTCTTC; j_call: TRBJ2-1; d_call: TRBD2; cdr3_length: 19; clone_size: NA; v_call: TRBV19
cdr3_aa: CASSFQGGVEGKLFF; cdr3_nt: TGTGCCAGTAGTTTCCAGGGCGGTGTTGAGGGAAAACTGTTTTTT; j_call: TRBJ1-4; d_call: NA; cdr3_length: 15; clone_size: few; v_call: TRBV19
cdr3_aa: CAISGQPGVRVSDTQYF; cdr3_nt: TGTGCCATCAGTGGGCAGCCCGGGGTTAGAGTGTCAGATACGCAGTATTTT; j_call: TRBJ2-3; d_call: NA; cdr3_length: 17; clone_size: NA; v_call: TRBV10-3
cdr3_aa: CASSLGGQGHYEQYF; cdr3_nt: TGTGCCAGCAGTTTAGGGGGACAGGGGCACTACGAGCAGTACTTC; j_call: TRBJ2-7; d_call: TRBD1; cdr3_length: 15; clone_size: NA; v_call: TRBV28
cdr3_aa: CASSVGAAGGMETQYF; cdr3_nt: TGTGCCAGCAGCGTAGGGGCGGCGGGGGGGATGGAGACCCAGTACTTC; j_call: TRBJ2-5; d_call: TRBD2; cdr3_length: 16; clone_size: few; v_call: TRBV9
cdr3_aa: CASSIREWDEQFF; cdr3_nt: TGTGCCAGTAGTATTCGGGAGTGGGATGAGCAGTTCTTC; j_call: TRBJ2-1; d_call: NA; cdr3_length: 13; clone_size: NA; v_call: TRBV19
cdr3_aa: CASSFGTGNYGYTF; cdr3_nt: TGTGCCAGCAGCTTCGGGACAGGGAACTATGGCTACACCTTC; j_call: TRBJ1-2; d_call: TRBD1; cdr3_length: 14; clone_size: NA; v_call: TRBV7-8
cdr3_aa: CASSISGGVQETQYF; cdr3_nt: TGTGCCAGCAGTATTAGCGGGGGAGTCCAAGAGACCCAGTACTTC; j_call: TRBJ2-5; d_call: TRBD2; cdr3_length: 15; clone_size: NA; v_call: TRBV9
cdr3_aa: CASSDTGEHQPQHF; cdr3_nt: TGCGCCAGCAGTGACACAGGGGAACATCAGCCCCAGCATTTT; j_call: TRBJ1-5; d_call: TRBD1; cdr3_length: 14; clone_size: NA; v_call: TRBV10-2
cdr3_aa: CASSLYNRGPGDQPQHF; cdr3_nt: TGTGCCAGCAGCTTGTATAACAGGGGGCCCGGGGATCAGCCCCAGCATTTT; j_call: TRBJ1-5; d_call: TRBD1; cdr3_length: 17; clone_size: few; v_call: TRBV5-8
cdr3_aa: CAISESRTGKGSPLHF; cdr3_nt: TGTGCCATCAGTGAGAGTAGGACAGGGAAAGGATCACCCCTCCACTTT; j_call: TRBJ1-6; d_call: TRBD1; cdr3_length: 16; clone_size: NA; v_call: TRBV10-3
cdr3_aa: CASSPLRNTGELFF; cdr3_nt: TGTGCCAGTAGCCCTTTGCGGAACACCGGGGAGCTGTTTTTT; j_call: TRBJ2-2; d_call: NA; cdr3_length: 14; clone_size: NA; v_call: TRBV19